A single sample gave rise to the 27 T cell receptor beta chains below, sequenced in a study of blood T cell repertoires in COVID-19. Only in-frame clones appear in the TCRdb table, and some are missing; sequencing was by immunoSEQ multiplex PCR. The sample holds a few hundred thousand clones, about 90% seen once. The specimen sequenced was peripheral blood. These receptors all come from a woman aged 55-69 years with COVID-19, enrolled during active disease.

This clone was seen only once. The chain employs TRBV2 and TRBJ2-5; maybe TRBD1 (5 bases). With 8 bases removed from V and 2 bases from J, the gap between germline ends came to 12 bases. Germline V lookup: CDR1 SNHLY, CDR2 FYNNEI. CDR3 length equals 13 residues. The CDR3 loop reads CASSWTLQETQYF. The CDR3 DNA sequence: TGTGCCAGCTCCTGGACACTACAAGAGACCCAGTACTTC.

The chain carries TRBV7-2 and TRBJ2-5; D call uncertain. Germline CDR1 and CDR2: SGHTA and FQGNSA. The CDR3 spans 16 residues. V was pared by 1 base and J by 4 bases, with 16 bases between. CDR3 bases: TGTGCCAGCAGCTTAGGGGTCAGGCCCAAGGTAGAGACCCAGTACTTC. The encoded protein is CASSLGVRPKVETQYF.

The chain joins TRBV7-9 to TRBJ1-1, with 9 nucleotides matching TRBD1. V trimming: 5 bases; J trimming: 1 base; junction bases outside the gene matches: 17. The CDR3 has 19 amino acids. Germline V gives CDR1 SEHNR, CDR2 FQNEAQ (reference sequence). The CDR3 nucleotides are TGTGCCAGCAGCCCTCAATTCGGACAGGGGTGGGGTTGGAACACTGAAGCTTTCTTT. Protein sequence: CASSPQFGQGWGWNTEAFF.

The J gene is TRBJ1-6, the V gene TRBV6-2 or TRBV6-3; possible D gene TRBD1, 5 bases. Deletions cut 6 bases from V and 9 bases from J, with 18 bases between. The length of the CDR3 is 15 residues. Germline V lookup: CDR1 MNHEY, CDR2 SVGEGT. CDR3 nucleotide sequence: TGTGCCAGCAGCTCTTTCCAGGGCCGAGGTTCACCCCTCCACTTT. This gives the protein CASSSFQGRGSPLHF.

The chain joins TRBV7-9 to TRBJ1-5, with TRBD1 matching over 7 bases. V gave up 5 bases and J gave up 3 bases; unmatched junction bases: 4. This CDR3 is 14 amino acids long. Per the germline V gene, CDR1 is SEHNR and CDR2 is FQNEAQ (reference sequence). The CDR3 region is CASSLQGVNQPQHF. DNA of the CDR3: TGTGCCAGCAGCCTTCAGGGGGTCAATCAGCCCCAGCATTTT.

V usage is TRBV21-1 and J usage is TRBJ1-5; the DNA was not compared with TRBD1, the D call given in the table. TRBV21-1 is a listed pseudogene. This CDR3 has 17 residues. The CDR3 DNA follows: TGTGCCAGCAGCAAAGGTGCGACAGGGGGCTTGCATCAGCCCCAGCATTTT. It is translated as CASSKGATGGLHQPQHF.

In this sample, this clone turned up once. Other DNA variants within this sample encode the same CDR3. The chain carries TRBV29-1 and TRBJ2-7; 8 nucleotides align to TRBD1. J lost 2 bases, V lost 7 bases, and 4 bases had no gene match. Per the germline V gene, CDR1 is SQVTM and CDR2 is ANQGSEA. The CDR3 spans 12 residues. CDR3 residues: CSGGQGAYEQYF. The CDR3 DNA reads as TGCAGCGGTGGACAGGGTGCCTACGAGCAGTACTTC.

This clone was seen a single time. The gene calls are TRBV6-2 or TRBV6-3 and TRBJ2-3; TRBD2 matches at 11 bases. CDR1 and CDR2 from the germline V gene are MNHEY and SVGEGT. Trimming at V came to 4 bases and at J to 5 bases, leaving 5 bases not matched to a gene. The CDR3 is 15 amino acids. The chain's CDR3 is CASSSGTSGLDTQYF. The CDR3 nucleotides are TGTGCCAGCAGTTCCGGGACTAGCGGATTAGATACGCAGTATTTT.

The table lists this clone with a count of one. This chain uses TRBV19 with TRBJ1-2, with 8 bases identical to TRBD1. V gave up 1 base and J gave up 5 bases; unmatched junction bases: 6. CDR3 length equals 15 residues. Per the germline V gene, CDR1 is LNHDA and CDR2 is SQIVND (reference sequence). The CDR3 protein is CASSIGADRVYGYTF. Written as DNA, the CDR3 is TGTGCCAGTAGTATAGGGGCGGACAGGGTGTATGGCTACACCTTC. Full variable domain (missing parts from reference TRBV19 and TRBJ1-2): DGGITQSPKYLFRKEGQNVTLSCEQNLNHDAMYWYRQDPGQGLRLIYYSQIVNDFQKGDIAEGYSVSREKKESFPLTVTSAQKNPTAFYLCASSIGADRVYGYTFGSGTRLTVV.

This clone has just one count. The CDR3 DNA reads as TGTGCCAGCAGTCCAGGGACTAGCGGGGACAGCACAGATACGCAGTATTTT. Its protein is CASSPGTSGDSTDTQYF. The chain joins TRBV6-6 to TRBJ2-3, with 13 positions matching TRBD2. CDR3 length equals 17 residues. Trimming cost V 5 bases and J 0 bases; bases outside gene matches: 5. CDR1 is MNHNY, CDR2 SVGAGI, per germline (reference sequence).

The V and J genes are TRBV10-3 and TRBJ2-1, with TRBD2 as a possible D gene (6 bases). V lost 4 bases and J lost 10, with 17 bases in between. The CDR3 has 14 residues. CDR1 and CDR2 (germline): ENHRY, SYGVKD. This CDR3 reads CAISALAEKREQFF. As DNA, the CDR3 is TGTGCCATCAGTGCGTTAGCGGAAAAACGGGAGCAGTTCTTC.

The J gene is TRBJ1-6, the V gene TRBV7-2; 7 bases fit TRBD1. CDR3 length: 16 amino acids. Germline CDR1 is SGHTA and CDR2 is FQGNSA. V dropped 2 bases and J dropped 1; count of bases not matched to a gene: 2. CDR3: CASSLTGVSYNSPLHF. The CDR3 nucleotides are TGTGCCAGCAGCTTAACAGGGGTGTCCTATAATTCACCCCTCCACTTT. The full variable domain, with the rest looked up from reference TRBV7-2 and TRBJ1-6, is GAGVSQSPSNKVTEKGKDVELRCDPISGHTALYWYRQSLGQGLEFLIYFQGNSAPDKSGLPSDRFSAERTGGSVSTLTIQRTQQEDSAVYLCASSLTGVSYNSPLHFGNGTRLTVT.

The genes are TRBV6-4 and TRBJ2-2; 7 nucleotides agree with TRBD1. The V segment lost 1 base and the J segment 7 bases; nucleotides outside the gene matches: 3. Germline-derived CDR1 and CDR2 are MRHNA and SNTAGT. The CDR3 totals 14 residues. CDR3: CASSDLTGSGELFF. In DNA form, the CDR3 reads TGTGCCAGCAGTGACTTGACAGGGAGCGGGGAGCTGTTTTTT.

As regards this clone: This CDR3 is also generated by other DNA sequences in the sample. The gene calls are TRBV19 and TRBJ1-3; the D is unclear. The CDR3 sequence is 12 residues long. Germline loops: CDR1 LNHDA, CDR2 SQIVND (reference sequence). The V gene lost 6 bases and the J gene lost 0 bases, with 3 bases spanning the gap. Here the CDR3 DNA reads TGTGCCAGTAGCCTCTCTGGAAACACCATATATTTT. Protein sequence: CASSLSGNTIYF.

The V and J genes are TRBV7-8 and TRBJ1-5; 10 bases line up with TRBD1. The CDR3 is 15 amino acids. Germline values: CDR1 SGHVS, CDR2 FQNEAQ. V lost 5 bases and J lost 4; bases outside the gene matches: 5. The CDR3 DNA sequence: TGTGCCAGCAGCCTGGGACAGGGGTGGAATCAGCCCCAGCATTTT. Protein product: CASSLGQGWNQPQHF.

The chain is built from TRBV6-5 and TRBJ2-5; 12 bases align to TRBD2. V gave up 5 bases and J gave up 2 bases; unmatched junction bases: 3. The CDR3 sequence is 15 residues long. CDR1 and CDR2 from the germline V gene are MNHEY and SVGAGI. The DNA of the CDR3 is TGTGCCAGCAGTACTAGCGGGGGGAGACAAGAGACCCAGTACTTC. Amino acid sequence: CASSTSGGRQETQYF.

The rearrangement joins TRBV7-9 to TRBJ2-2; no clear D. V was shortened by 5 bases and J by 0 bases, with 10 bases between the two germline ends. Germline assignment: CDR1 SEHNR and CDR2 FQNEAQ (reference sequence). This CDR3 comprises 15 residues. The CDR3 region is CASSLGSANTGELFF. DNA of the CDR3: TGTGCCAGCAGCCTCGGGTCCGCGAACACCGGGGAGCTGTTTTTT.

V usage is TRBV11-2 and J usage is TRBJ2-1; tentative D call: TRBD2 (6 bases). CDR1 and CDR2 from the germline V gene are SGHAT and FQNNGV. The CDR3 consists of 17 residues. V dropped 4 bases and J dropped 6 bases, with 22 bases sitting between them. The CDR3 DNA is TGTGCCAGCAGCTCGGTTAGGTCTCCGGGACTCCCCAATGAGCAGTTCTTC. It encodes CASSSVRSPGLPNEQFF.

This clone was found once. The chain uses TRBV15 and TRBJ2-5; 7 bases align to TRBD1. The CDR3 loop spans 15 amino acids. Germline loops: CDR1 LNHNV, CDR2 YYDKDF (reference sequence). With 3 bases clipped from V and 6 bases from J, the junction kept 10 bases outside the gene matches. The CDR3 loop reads CATSRGRQGEKTQYF. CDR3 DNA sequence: TGTGCCACCAGCAGGGGACGACAGGGCGAAAAGACCCAGTACTTC.

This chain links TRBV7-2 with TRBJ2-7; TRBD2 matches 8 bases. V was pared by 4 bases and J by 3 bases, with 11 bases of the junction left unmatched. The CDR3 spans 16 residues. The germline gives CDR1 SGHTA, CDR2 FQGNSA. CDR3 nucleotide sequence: TGTGCCAGCAGCTCGGGGTATCGGGGGGGTGGCTACGAGCAGTACTTC. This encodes CASSSGYRGGGYEQYF.

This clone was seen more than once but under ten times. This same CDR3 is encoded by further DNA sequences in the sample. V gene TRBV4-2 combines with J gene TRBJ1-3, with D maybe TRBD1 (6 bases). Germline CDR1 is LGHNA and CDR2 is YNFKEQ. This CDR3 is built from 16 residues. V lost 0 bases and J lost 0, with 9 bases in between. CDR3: CASSQDPGVSGNTIYF. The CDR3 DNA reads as TGTGCCAGCAGCCAAGATCCAGGGGTCTCTGGAAACACCATATATTTT.

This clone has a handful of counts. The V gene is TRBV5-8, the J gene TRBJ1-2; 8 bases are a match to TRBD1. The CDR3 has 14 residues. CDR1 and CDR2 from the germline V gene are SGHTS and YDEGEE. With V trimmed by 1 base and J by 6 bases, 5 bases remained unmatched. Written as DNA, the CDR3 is TGTGCCAGCAGCTTGTTTACCAGGGGGCATGGCTACACCTTC. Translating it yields CASSLFTRGHGYTF.

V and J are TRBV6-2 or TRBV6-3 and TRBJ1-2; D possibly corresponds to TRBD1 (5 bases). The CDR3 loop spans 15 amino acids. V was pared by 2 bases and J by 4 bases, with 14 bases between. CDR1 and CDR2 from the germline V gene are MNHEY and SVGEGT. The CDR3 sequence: CASSYADRDRYGYTF. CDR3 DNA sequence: TGTGCCAGCAGTTACGCAGACAGAGATCGCTATGGCTACACCTTC.

The CDR3 bases are TGTGCCAGCGACGGGGGGGCCGGAAACACCATATATTTT. This encodes CASDGGAGNTIYF. This chain connects TRBV6-6 to TRBJ1-3; D possibly corresponds to TRBD1 (6 bases). CDR1 MNHNY and CDR2 SVGAGI come from the germline V gene (reference sequence). This CDR3 is built from 13 residues. V was clipped by 8 bases and J by 4 bases, with 12 bases between them.

CDR3: CASSSEGRETQYF. The CDR3 bases are TGCGCCAGCAGCTCCGAGGGGAGGGAGACCCAGTACTTC. The chain recombines TRBV5-1 with TRBJ2-5, with D perhaps TRBD2 (6 bases). Per germline, CDR1 SGHRS and CDR2 YFSETQ. V was clipped by 3 bases and J by 5 bases, with 11 bases between them. The CDR3 runs 13 residues.

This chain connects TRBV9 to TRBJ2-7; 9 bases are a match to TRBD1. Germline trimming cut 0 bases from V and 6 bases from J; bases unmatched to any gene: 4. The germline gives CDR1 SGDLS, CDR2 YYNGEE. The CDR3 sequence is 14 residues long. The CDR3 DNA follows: TGTGCCAGCAGCGTAGCGGGACAGGGAGGCGAGCAGTACTTC. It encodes CASSVAGQGGEQYF.

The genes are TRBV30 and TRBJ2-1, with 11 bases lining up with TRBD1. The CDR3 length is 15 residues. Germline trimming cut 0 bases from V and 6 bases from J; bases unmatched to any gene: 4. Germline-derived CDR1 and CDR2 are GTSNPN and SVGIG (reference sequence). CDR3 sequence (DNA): TGTGCCTGGAGTGTGGGGACAGGGGGATTCAATGAGCAGTTCTTC. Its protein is CAWSVGTGGFNEQFF.